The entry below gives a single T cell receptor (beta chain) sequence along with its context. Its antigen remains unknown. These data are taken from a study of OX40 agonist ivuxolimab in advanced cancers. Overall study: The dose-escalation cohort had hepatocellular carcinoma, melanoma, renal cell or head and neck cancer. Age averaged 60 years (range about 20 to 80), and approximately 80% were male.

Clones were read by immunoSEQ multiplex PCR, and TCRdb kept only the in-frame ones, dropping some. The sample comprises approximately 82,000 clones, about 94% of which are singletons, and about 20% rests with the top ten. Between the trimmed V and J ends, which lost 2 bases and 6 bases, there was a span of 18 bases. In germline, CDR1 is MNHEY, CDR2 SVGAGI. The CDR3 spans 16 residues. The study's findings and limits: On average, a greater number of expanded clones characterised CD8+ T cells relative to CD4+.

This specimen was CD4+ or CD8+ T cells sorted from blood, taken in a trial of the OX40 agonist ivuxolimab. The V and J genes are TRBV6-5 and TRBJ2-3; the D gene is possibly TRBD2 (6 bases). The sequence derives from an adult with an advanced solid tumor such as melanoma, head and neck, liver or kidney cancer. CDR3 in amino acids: CASSYALGGNSDTQYF. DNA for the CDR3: TGTGCCAGCAGTTACGCCCTAGGAGGGAACAGCGATACGCAGTATTTT.